This record looks at one T cell receptor (beta chain) sequence and its context. Its antigen is not yet known. No base quality values were provided; no much bigger clone lies one nucleotide off. The CDR3 runs 11 amino acids, cysteine and phenylalanine included. The only DNA kept is the CDR3, 33 bases in frame from the first base. At the junction V is shortened by 5 bases and J by 4 bases, with 3 bases in between. The CDR1 and CDR2 encoded by the germline V gene are MNHEY and SVGAGI. The source of the sample is a study of shared clonotypes between healthy human individuals (dated by TCRdb to 2020 to 2022). For context, the study as a whole: The cohort comprised a couple of women and three men aged 18 to 49 years. Libraries were prepared and TCR repertoires were sequenced by different laboratories using diverse techniques, in order to increase sequencing depth and limit assay-specific biases. To estimate repertoire size and how much clonotypes are shared between individuals, the study performed deep sequencing of blood TCR repertoires from a handful of healthy adults. For each donor, CD4 naive and CD4 memory were each given three plates, CD8 naive was given two plates, and CD8 memory was given one plate. Each donor's leukapheresis produced roughly between about 0.85 and 10 billion PBMCs. The investigation overall reported the following: Sampling was restricted to blood, and TCR repertoires in tissues likely differ from the TCR repertoires found in blood. Rarefaction of sorted-subset datasets indicated incomplete sequencing despite the large sequencing depth. The small number of donors limited the genetic and exposure-history diversity represented. Compared with non-shared clonotypes, clonotypes shared by all four sorted-subset donors had higher generation probabilities. About 5% of naive CD4, around 3.5% of naive CD8, around 2.3% of memory CD4, and 0.35% to 0.4% of memory CD8 clonotypes were shared across four donors. Pairwise subsampling led to the expectation that sequencing depth would affect the degree of clonotype sharing among donors. Naive subsets generally had larger estimated clonotype richness than memory subsets.

CD8 naive samples consisted of CD45RO-negative cells that were positively selected for CCR7, yielding a CD45RA+CCR7+ population without TemRA cells. Healthy HIV-negative adults with no recently reported acute infections or vaccinations were included as donors. Every donor was a Caucasian adult living in Nashville, Tennessee, USA. Blood was obtained by leukapheresis, after which PBMCs were separated by Ficoll-Histopaque density gradient centrifugation and cryopreserved in liquid nitrogen vapor phase. Purity and quantity of every magnetically sorted T cell population were checked by analytical flow cytometry. Each sorted fraction had its genomic DNA isolated and then quantified by UV absorbance on a Nanodrop 2000c. Using the deep immunoSEQ assay, multiplex PCR amplified TCR CDR3 regions from genomic DNA. Genomic DNA extracted from each cell subset was distributed evenly over all wells of several immunoSEQ 96-well plates, and each plate served as one replicate. For sorted subsets, each replicate PCR was loaded with about 0.2 ug genomic DNA, equivalent to about 30,000 T cell genomes. The purified libraries were quantified using a Qubit 3.0 fluorometer, sized with a Bioanalyzer 2100, and then quantified again using the KAPA Library Quantification kit. Every immunoSEQ 96-well plate was sequenced on a dedicated single-read 150-cycle Illumina NextSeq 550 flow cell. For the original study's pipeline: Because the immunoSEQ output held only junctional sequences and lacked quality scores, the filtering could not match the filtering applied to full-length reads. To assign V/J genes and CDR3, sequences were annotated using PyIR, a Python wrapper for IgBLAST v1.9, with IMGT germline references. Reads were removed for weak V/J assignments (E-value above 1e-6), missing CDR3, stop codons, out-of-frame junctions, or ambiguous translated residues. A V3J clonotype was defined by an identical inferred V gene, J gene, and CDR3 amino acid sequence. The percentage overlap between two repertoires was calculated by dividing the number of shared unique clonotypes by the size of the smaller repertoire. RTK rarefaction, the Chao1 estimator, and Recon v2.1 estimates of unobserved clonotypes were used to assess repertoire richness. OLGA was used to compute generation probabilities for all TCRbeta clonotypes that the gDNA method yielded from several donors. This immuneACCESS table, as held by TCRdb, lists in-frame sequences with V and J called but not all clones. Of the missing ones, under half trace to an unresolved V gene in checked studies; the others have no known cause. V and J calls and clone size come straight from that table; D and trimming were deduced from the DNA. Here the sample has about 820,000 clones; over 90% occur a single time. Jointly, the top ten make up approximately 25% of the sample.

Input material: naive CD8+ T cells sorted from blood. The cell subset or site tag for this specimen amounts to: CD45RA+CCR7+. The clonotype was recovered from a man aged 30 to 39 in good health. The chain links TRBV6-5 with TRBJ1-3; the D gene is not confidently resolved. The bases are TGTGCCAGCAGTCTCGGAAACACCATATATTTT. This yields the protein CASSLGNTIYF.